This T cell receptor beta chain was obtained from a study of blood T cell repertoires in COVID-19. About the research overall: There were acute and convalescent COVID-19 samples, and they came from the United States, Italy and Spain. PBMCs, B-cell-depleted T cells, or T cells provided the cDNA or gDNA that made up the material.

V shed 3 bases and J shed 14 bases, with 17 bases lying between them. This CDR3 is 13 amino acids long. Germline loops: CDR1 LGHDT, CDR2 YNNKEL (reference sequence). Original processing methods: Amplified reference gene primers provided the basis for estimating nucleated cell counts. Assay: immunoSEQ multiplex PCR; the TCRdb copy retains only in-frame clones and omits some. V and J calls and clone size are copied from that table; D and trimming were computed from the DNA. The sample yields a few hundred thousand clones, about nine tenths seen once. Enrolled during active infection, Seattle patients were then followed longitudinally.

The sequencing sample was made of peripheral blood. The clonotype originates from a woman aged 30 to 39 with COVID-19, enrolled during active disease. V usage is TRBV3-1 (or the pseudogene TRBV3-2) and J usage is TRBJ2-1; D is possibly TRBD2 (6 bases). CDR3 sequence reads: CASSQGGRPHKFF. The CDR3 DNA sequence: TGTGCCAGCAGCCAGGGGGGTAGGCCCCACAAGTTCTTC.